The clone carrying this TCR beta chain showed up just a few times. The source of the sample is a study of T cells in Graves' hyperthyroidism and ophthalmopathy. Germline assignment: CDR1 MNHEY and CDR2 SMNVEV (reference sequence). V gave up 4 bases and J gave up 2 bases, with 8 bases separating them. CDR3 length equals 13 residues. What was amplified from RNA transcripts were TCR beta CDR3 regions. With the HTBI primer set, the TCR CDR3 went through a first round of RT-PCR. One entry per CDR3 protein, called by TCRdb with MiXCR from the multiplex PCR reads. Of some 440,000 distinct CDR3 sequences in the sample, about a sixth were seen once.

The source of this sequence is a woman younger than 30 with Graves' hyperthyroidism. The V call is TRBV27, the J call TRBJ2-5; D is undetermined. Sequenced material: blood. The chain's CDR3 is CASSSPMQETQYF. CDR3 nucleotides: TGTGCCAGCAGTTCCCCCATGCAAGAGACCCAGTACTTC.